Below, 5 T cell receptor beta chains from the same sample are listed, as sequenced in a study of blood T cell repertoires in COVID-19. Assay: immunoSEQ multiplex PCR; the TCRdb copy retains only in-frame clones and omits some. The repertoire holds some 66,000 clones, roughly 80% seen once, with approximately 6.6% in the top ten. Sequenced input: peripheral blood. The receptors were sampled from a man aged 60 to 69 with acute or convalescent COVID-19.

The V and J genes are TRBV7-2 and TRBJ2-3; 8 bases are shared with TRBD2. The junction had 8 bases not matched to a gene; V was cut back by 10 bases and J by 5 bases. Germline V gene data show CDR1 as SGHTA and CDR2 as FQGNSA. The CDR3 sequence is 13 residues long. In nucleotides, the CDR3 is TGTGCCAAGGGGGAACTAGCGGAAGATACGCAGTATTTT. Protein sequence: CAKGELAEDTQYF.

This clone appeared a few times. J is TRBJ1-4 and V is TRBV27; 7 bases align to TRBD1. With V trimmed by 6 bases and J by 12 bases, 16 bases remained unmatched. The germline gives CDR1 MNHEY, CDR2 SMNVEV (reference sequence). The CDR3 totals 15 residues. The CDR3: CASRQRDSPTSELFF. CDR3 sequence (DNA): TGTGCCAGCAGACAACGGGACAGCCCGACTTCAGAACTGTTTTTT.

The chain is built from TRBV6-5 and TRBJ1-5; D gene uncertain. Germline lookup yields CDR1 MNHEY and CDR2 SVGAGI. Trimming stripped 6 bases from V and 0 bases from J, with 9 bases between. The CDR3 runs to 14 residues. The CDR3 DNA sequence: TGTGCCAGCAGGGAGGGCCTTAGCAATCAGCCCCAGCATTTT. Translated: CASREGLSNQPQHF.

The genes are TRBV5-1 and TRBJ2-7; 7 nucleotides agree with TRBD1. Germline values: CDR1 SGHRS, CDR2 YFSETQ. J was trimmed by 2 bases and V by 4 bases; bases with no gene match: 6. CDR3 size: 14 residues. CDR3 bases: TGCGCCAGCAGCCCCCAGGGACAGACCTACGAGCAGTACTTC. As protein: CASSPQGQTYEQYF.

DNA of the CDR3: TGCGCCAGCAGCTTGATGGTTGGGGGGGAGAACACTGAAGCTTTCTTT. Translation gives CASSLMVGGENTEAFF. The chain couples TRBV5-1 to TRBJ1-1, with D possibly TRBD1 on 5 matching bases. In germline, CDR1 is SGHRS, CDR2 YFSETQ. This CDR3 has 16 residues. Trimming removed 1 base at V and 1 base at J, with 14 bases between.